The 27 T cell receptor beta chains in this list originate from one sample, sequenced in a study of Tregs in tolerant kidney transplant recipients (dated by TCRdb to about 2019). Taken with the paper, the label for time point translates to: blood sample drawn before combined kidney and bone marrow transplant. In bulk CFSE mixed lymphocyte reactions, CFSE-labeled recipient PBMCs were cocultured with irradiated donor PBMCs for over 5 days, then stained for CD3/CD4/CD8 and FACS-sorted. The antigens of these receptors remain unknown. Library preparation used the immunoSEQ multiplex PCR assay. In its TCRdb copy, this immuneACCESS table keeps in-frame sequences only and misses some clones. Where compared with another copy, unresolved V genes explain less than half of these, and the others have no known cause. The table for this sample lists just over 15,000 clones; 53% of them were counted only once. 2.5% to 4% of the sample is in the top ten clones.

Sequenced here: CD4+ T cells from blood cultured with allogeneic cells, sampled before the transplant. The receptors derive from a human patient who received a combined kidney and bone marrow transplant.

The chain carries TRBV29-1 and TRBJ2-5; the match to TRBD2 covers 7 bases. V lost 8 bases, J lost 5 bases, and 11 bases stayed unmatched. The CDR3 is 13 residues long. CDR1 SQVTM and CDR2 ANQGSEA come from the germline V gene. The CDR3 bases are TGCAGCTCTCTCGGCGGGGGAGGGGAGACCCAGTACTTC. Protein product: CSSLGGGGETQYF.

The chain carries TRBV2 and TRBJ2-7; TRBD1 is a possible D gene (6 bases). CDR3 length equals 13 residues. Trimming pared 5 bases from V and 3 bases from J, leaving 11 bases between. Germline-derived CDR1 and CDR2 are SNHLY and FYNNEI. The CDR3 loop is CASSYGQRYEQYF. CDR3 in DNA: TGTGCCAGCAGTTACGGACAGCGCTACGAGCAGTACTTC.

This clone has only a few counts. J is TRBJ2-1 and V is TRBV5-1; 12 bases map to TRBD2. The CDR3 sequence is 15 residues long. With 3 bases clipped from V and 4 bases from J, the junction kept 2 bases outside the gene matches. Germline V gives CDR1 SGHRS, CDR2 YFSETQ. In nucleotides, the CDR3 is TGCGCCAGCAGCTCGGGACTAGCGGGTTACAATGAGCAGTTCTTC. It encodes CASSSGLAGYNEQFF.

The CDR3: CASRPWNRDNEQFF. In nucleotides, the CDR3 is TGTGCCAGCAGACCTTGGAACAGGGACAATGAGCAGTTCTTC. The chain has TRBV7-2 and TRBJ2-1; possibly TRBD1 for D (6 bases). V lost 6 bases, J lost 5 bases, and 14 bases lay in between. The CDR3 totals 14 residues. The germline gives CDR1 SGHTA, CDR2 FQGNSA.

The genes are TRBV6-6 and TRBJ2-7; D call uncertain. Trimming took 5 bases from V and 6 from J, leaving 2 bases between them. Germline assignment: CDR1 MNHNY and CDR2 SVGAGI (reference sequence). The length of the CDR3 is 9 residues. The CDR3 here is CASSREQYF. The CDR3 nucleotides are TGTGCCAGCAGTCGCGAGCAGTACTTC.

Concerning this clone: Distinct nucleotide sequences in the sample also encode this CDR3. The chain links TRBV11-3 to TRBJ1-6; D not certain. Trimming left V 1 base short and J 6 bases short, with 7 bases between. The CDR3 contains 14 residues. Germline CDR1 and CDR2: SGHNT and YENEEA. In nucleotides, the CDR3 is TGTGCCAGCAGCTTAGGCCACGGTAATTCACCCCTCCACTTT. Translating gives CASSLGHGNSPLHF.

This clone has a handful of counts. The gene calls are TRBV10-3 and TRBJ1-5, with D perhaps matching TRBD1 (6 bases). In germline, CDR1 is ENHRY, CDR2 SYGVKD. Trimming stripped 6 bases from V and 0 bases from J, with 15 bases between. The CDR3 spans 16 residues. The CDR3 DNA is TGTGCCATCAGCGCCGGGGGGCCTTATAGCAATCAGCCCCAGCATTTT. It encodes CAISAGGPYSNQPQHF.

The chain carries TRBV5-1 and TRBJ2-3, with 9 bases matching TRBD2. CDR1 is SGHRS, CDR2 YFSETQ, per germline. Unmatched junction bases numbered 5, after V lost 1 base and J lost 2 bases. This CDR3 comprises 16 residues. CDR3 loop: CASSLMTSGYTDTQYF. CDR3 coding DNA: TGCGCCAGCAGCTTGATGACTAGCGGTTACACAGATACGCAGTATTTT.

J is TRBJ1-2 and V is TRBV7-9; 12 bases are shared with TRBD1. The CDR3 sequence is 15 residues long. J gave up 8 bases and V 5 bases, and 9 bases lay outside the gene matches. Per germline, CDR1 SEHNR and CDR2 FQNEAQ (reference sequence). The CDR3 DNA reads as TGTGCCAGCAGCGACCCGGGACAGGGGGCGAAAGGCTACACCTTC. Protein: CASSDPGQGAKGYTF.

The gene calls are TRBV19 and TRBJ1-1; no reliable D call. V was clipped by 7 bases and J by 3 bases, with 12 bases between them. The CDR3 contains 13 residues. Per germline, CDR1 LNHDA and CDR2 SQIVND (reference sequence). The CDR3 loop reads CASTRESYTEAFF. CDR3 sequence (DNA): TGTGCCAGTACCCGGGAAAGCTACACTGAAGCTTTCTTT.

The rearrangement joins TRBV15 to TRBJ1-2, with 8 bases fitting TRBD1. This CDR3 is built from 17 residues. V shed 0 bases and J 4 bases; nucleotides not matched to a gene: 10. Germline CDR1 LNHNV, CDR2 YYDKDF (reference sequence). CDR3 nucleotides: TGTGCCACCAGCAGAGACCTCCGGGACAGGAGGACCTATGGCTACACCTTC. Translating it yields CATSRDLRDRRTYGYTF.

Comment on this clone: The sample has other DNA sequences that encode this CDR3 too. The chain recombines TRBV18 with TRBJ2-5; D is perhaps TRBD2 (6 bases). CDR1 KGHSH and CDR2 LQKENI come from the germline V gene. CDR3 length equals 14 residues. V was clipped by 2 bases and J by 5 bases, with 12 bases between them. CDR3 loop: CASSPAEGTETQYF. The CDR3 DNA reads as TGTGCCAGCTCACCAGCGGAGGGTACGGAGACCCAGTACTTC. Drawing the rest from reference TRBV18 and TRBJ2-5, the complete variable domain is NAGVMQNPRHLVRRRGQEARLRCSPMKGHSHVYWYRQLPEEGLKFMVYLQKENIIDESGMPKERFSAEFPKEGPSILRIQQVVRGDSAAYFCASSPAEGTETQYFGPGTRLLVL.

The chain couples TRBV5-4 to TRBJ2-1, with a possible D match to TRBD1 (6 bases). V lost 0 bases to trimming and J lost 8 bases, with 24 bases between them. The length of the CDR3 is 18 residues. Germline loops: CDR1 SGHNT, CDR2 YYREEE (reference sequence). The CDR3 reads CASSLGVLGRGFLDEQFF. The CDR3 DNA reads as TGTGCCAGCAGCTTGGGCGTGTTGGGCAGGGGCTTTTTGGATGAGCAGTTCTTC.

The genes are TRBV18 and TRBJ1-3; D is ambiguous. From germline, CDR1 is KGHSH and CDR2 LQKENI. Trimming shortened V by 4 bases and J by 1 base, and 11 bases separated the two germline ends. The CDR3 runs 15 residues. CDR3 DNA: TGTGCCAGCTCACGGTTAGAGGGATCTGGAAACACCATATATTTT. This codes for CASSRLEGSGNTIYF.

The chain links TRBV30 to TRBJ2-1; D remains unclear. The germline V gene encodes CDR1 GTSNPN and CDR2 SVGIG (reference sequence). Deletions cut 2 bases from V and 1 base from J, with 12 bases between. This CDR3 spans 15 amino acids. The CDR3 region is CAWSLNQVSYNEQFF. Written as DNA, the CDR3 is TGTGCCTGGAGTTTGAACCAGGTGTCCTACAATGAGCAGTTCTTC.

This chain uses TRBV2 with TRBJ2-7, with TRBD1 matching over 10 bases. The CDR3 totals 15 residues. V lost 7 bases, J lost 3 bases, and 9 bases stayed unmatched. Germline CDR1 reads SNHLY; CDR2 reads FYNNEI. For the CDR3, the DNA is TGTGCCAGCAACCGACCGGGACAGGGGTTCTACGAGCAGTACTTC. Translating gives CASNRPGQGFYEQYF.

The rearrangement uses TRBV4-3 and TRBJ1-2; a possible D gene is TRBD1 (5 bases). The CDR3 spans 14 residues. V lost 4 bases and J 4 bases, leaving 13 bases between the germline ends. Germline loops: CDR1 LGHNA, CDR2 YSLEER. The DNA for the CDR3 is TGCGCCAGCAGCCTTACCCAAGGGGTCTATGGCTACACCTTC. This translates into CASSLTQGVYGYTF.

This clone has a handful of counts. V is TRBV6-1 and J is TRBJ1-2; D perhaps matches TRBD1 (6 bases). Per germline, CDR1 MNHNS and CDR2 SASEGT. V was pared by 6 bases and J by 4 bases, with 12 bases between. This CDR3 is built from 13 residues. CDR3 sequence: CASSKQGSYGYTF. In DNA, the CDR3 is TGTGCCAGCAGCAAACAGGGTAGCTATGGCTACACCTTC.

There are a few counts of this clone. The chain employs TRBV9 and TRBJ1-2, with TRBD1 matching over 10 bases. Germline values: CDR1 SGDLS, CDR2 YYNGEE. V gave up 3 bases and J gave up 6 bases; unmatched junction bases: 11. The CDR3 runs to 16 residues. CDR3 sequence reads: CASSDYSGTGVDGYTF. Here the CDR3 DNA reads TGTGCCAGCAGCGATTACTCCGGGACAGGGGTCGATGGCTACACCTTC.

The V and J genes are TRBV19 and TRBJ1-2; a weak D match, TRBD1 (5 bases). The CDR3 extends over 16 amino acids. V was trimmed by 4 bases and J by 7 bases, leaving 22 bases between them. Germline loops: CDR1 LNHDA, CDR2 SQIVND (reference sequence). Written as DNA, the CDR3 is TGTGCCAGTAGTACCCACCGGACACACTTCCCGAGTGGCTACACCTTC. This translates into CASSTHRTHFPSGYTF.

The chain uses TRBV11-2 and TRBJ2-7, with D tentatively TRBD1 (6 bases). From germline, CDR1 is SGHAT and CDR2 FQNNGV. V gave up 0 bases and J gave up 0 bases, with 9 bases separating them. This CDR3 comprises 15 residues. As DNA, the CDR3 is TGTGCCAGCAGCTTAGAGACAGGAAGCTCCTACGAGCAGTACTTC. Translating gives CASSLETGSSYEQYF.

This clone turned up a few times. V gene TRBV6-5 combines with J gene TRBJ2-2, with D unresolved. The V gene's germline CDR1 is MNHEY and CDR2 SVGAGI. The CDR3 sequence is 14 residues long. V was trimmed by 8 bases and J by 3 bases, leaving 13 bases between them. Written as DNA, the CDR3 is TGTGCCAGCCTCCCGAAGCGCGACACCGGGGAGCTGTTTTTT. Its translation is CASLPKRDTGELFF.

The gene calls are TRBV25-1 and TRBJ2-7, with D unresolved. This CDR3 is built from 12 residues. V lost 4 bases to trimming and J lost 3 bases, with 7 bases between them. The germline gives CDR1 MGHDK, CDR2 SYGVNS. Written as DNA, the CDR3 is TGTGCCAGCAGTGTGGGCAGCTACGAGCAGTACTTC. Protein product: CASSVGSYEQYF.

This clone was seen a few times. CDR3 sequence (DNA): TGTGCCAGCAGCAATATGGAACAGGGGGGGGACACCATATATTTT. It codes for CASSNMEQGGDTIYF. This sequence joins TRBV21-1 and TRBJ1-3; TRBD1 is the table's D call and was not checked against the DNA. TRBV21-1 is recorded as a pseudogene. This CDR3 comprises 15 residues.

This chain links TRBV4-2 with TRBJ1-2; 7 bases agree with TRBD1. V shed 1 base and J 4 bases; nucleotides not matched to a gene: 18. CDR1 and CDR2 from the germline V gene are LGHNA and YNFKEQ. This CDR3 has 19 residues. The CDR3 sequence: CASSQVKRVNIRGLYGYTF. CDR3 nucleotide sequence: TGTGCCAGCAGCCAAGTGAAGAGGGTGAATATAAGGGGGCTCTATGGCTACACCTTC.

This clone was found a few times. The chain couples TRBV5-1 to TRBJ1-4; D might be TRBD1 (6 bases). V lost 4 bases, J lost 4 bases, and 17 bases lay in between. CDR3 length: 16 amino acids. Germline V lookup: CDR1 SGHRS, CDR2 YFSETQ. The CDR3 spells CASSLYLTGGNEKLFF. Written as DNA, the CDR3 is TGCGCCAGCAGCCTCTACCTGACAGGTGGTAATGAAAAACTGTTTTTT.

CDR3 sequence reads: CASSYSDGAGGTAFF. The CDR3 DNA reads as TGTGCCAGCAGTTACTCGGATGGAGCGGGGGGGACCGCTTTCTTT. The rearrangement joins TRBV6-6 to TRBJ1-1, with a tentative D call TRBD1 (5 bases). The CDR3 consists of 15 residues. V was clipped by 0 bases and J by 11 bases, with 19 bases between them. Germline-derived CDR1 and CDR2 are MNHNY and SVGAGI (reference sequence).